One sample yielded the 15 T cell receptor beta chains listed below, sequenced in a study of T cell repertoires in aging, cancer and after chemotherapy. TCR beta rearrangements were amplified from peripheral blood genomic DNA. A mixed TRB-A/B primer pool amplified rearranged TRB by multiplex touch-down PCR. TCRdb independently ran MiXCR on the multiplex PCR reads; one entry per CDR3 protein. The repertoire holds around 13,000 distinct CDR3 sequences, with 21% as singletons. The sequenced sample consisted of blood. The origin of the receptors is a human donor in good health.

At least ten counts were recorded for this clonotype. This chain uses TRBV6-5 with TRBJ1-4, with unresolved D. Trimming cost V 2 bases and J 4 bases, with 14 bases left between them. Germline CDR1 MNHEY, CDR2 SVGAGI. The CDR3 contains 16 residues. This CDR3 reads CASSYGPNSLNEKLFF. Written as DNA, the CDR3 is TGTGCCAGCAGTTACGGCCCGAACAGCCTTAATGAAAAACTGTTTTTT.

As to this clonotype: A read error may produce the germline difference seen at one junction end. CDR3 nucleotides: TGCGCCAGCAGCTGGACCCCGATAGTAGGGGAGACCCAGTACTTC. This encodes CASSWTPIVGETQYF. The gene calls are TRBV4-2 and TRBJ2-5; D is unclear. CDR3 length: 15 residues. Germline lookup yields CDR1 LGHNA and CDR2 YNFKEQ.

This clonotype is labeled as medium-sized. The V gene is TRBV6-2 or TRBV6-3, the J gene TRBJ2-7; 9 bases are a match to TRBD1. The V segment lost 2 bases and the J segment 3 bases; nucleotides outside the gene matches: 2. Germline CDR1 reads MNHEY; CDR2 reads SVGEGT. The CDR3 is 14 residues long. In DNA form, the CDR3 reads TGTGCCAGCAGTTACGAGACAGGGGGCTACGAGCAGTACTTC. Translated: CASSYETGGYEQYF.

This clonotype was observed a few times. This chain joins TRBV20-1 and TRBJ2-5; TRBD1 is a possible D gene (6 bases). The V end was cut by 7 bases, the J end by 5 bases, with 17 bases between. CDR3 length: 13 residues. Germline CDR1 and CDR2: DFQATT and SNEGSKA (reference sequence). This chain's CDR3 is CSVSGVTWETQYF. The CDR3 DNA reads TGCAGTGTTTCAGGGGTTACTTGGGAGACCCAGTACTTC.

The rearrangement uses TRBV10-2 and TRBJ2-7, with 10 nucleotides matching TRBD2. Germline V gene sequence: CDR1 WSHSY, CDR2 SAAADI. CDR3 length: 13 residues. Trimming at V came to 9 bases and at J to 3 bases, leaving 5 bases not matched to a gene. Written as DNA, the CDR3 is TGCGCCAGTTCTCTAGCGGGGGTCTACGAGCAGTACTTC. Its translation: CASSLAGVYEQYF.

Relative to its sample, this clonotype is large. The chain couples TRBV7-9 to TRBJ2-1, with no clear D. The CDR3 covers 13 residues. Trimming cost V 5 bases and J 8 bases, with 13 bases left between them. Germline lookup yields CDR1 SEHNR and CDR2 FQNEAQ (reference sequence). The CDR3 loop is CASSLQVGDEQFF. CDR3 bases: TGTGCCAGCAGCCTCCAAGTGGGCGATGAGCAGTTCTTC.

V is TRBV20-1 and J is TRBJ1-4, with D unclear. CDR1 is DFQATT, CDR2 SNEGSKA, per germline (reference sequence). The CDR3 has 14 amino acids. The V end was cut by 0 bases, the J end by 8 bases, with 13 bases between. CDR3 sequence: CSARDPPPVEKLFF. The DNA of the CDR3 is TGCAGTGCTAGAGATCCCCCCCCTGTAGAAAAACTGTTTTTT.

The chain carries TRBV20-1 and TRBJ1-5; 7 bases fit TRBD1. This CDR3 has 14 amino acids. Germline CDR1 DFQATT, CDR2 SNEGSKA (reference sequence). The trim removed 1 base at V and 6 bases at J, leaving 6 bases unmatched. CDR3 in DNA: TGCAGTGCTAGAGGCGACAGGGAGGCTCAGCCCCAGCATTTT. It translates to CSARGDREAQPQHF.

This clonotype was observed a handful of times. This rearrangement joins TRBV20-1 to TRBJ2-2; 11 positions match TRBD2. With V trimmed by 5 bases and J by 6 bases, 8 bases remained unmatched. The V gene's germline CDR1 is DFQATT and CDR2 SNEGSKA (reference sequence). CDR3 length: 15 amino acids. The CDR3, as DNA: TGCAGTGCTCATAGCGGGGGGGCTGAGGCCGGGGAGCTGTTTTTT. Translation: CSAHSGGAEAGELFF.

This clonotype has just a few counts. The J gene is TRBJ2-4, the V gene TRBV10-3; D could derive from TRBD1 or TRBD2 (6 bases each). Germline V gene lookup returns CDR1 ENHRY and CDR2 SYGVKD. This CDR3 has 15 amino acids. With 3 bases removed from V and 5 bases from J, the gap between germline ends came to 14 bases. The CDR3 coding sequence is TGTGCCATCAGTGATGGAGGGGACATCGAAAACATTCAGTACTTC. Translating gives CAISDGGDIENIQYF.

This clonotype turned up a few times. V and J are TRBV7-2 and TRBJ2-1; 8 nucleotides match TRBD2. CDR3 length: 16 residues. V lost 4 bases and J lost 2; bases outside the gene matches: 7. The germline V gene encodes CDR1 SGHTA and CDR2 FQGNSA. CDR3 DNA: TGTGCCAGCAGCTCCTCAGATAGCGGGACCTACAATGAGCAGTTCTTC. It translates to CASSSSDSGTYNEQFF.

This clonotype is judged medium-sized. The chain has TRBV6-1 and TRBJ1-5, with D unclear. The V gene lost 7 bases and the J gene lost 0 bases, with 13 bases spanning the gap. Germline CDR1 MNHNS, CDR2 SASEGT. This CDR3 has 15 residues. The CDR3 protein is CASNPTRHSNQPQHF. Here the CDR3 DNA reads TGTGCCAGCAACCCTACGAGACATAGCAATCAGCCCCAGCATTTT.

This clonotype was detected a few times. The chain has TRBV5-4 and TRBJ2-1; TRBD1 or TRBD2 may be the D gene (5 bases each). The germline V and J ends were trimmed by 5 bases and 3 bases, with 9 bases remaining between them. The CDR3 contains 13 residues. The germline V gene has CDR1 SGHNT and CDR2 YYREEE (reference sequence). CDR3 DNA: TGTGCCAGCAGAGGGACCGGCTACAATGAGCAGTTCTTC. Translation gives CASRGTGYNEQFF.

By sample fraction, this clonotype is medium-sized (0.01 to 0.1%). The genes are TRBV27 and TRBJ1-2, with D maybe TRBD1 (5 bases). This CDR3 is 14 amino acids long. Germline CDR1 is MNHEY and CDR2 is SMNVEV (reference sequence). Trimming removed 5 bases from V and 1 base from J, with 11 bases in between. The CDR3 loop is CASSTGGYNYGYTF. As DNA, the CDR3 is TGTGCCAGCAGTACGGGGGGATATAACTATGGCTACACCTTC.

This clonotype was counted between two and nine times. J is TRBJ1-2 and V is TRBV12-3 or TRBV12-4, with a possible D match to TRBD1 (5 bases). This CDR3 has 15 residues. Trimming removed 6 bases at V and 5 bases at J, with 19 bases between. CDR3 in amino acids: CASRAQNRGTYGYTF. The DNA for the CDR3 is TGTGCCAGCAGGGCCCAGAACCGGGGGACGTATGGCTACACCTTC.